These 20 T cell receptor beta chains share one sample of origin, sequenced in a study of regulatory T cells in long-lasting Graves disease. Indicated time point: newly diagnosed GD, antithyroid drugs for less than 3 months. Scientists built the TCR library using RNA that was extracted from PBMCs. Both iRepertoire HTBI primers and Arm-PCR of CDR3 regions were used to build the TCR beta libraries. TCRdb passed the multiplex PCR reads through MiXCR, listing each CDR3 protein once. The table shows hundreds of thousands of distinct CDR3 sequences, with 15% to 20% occurring only once. The same data also went into a second study, on T cells in Graves' hyperthyroidism and ophthalmopathy.

The sequencing here drew on peripheral blood mononuclear cells (PBMCs), taken at new diagnosis, from a patient treated with antithyroid drugs. The receptors stem from a man between 40 and 49 years old with Graves disease.

This clonotype was recorded at least ten times. The chain has TRBV2 and TRBJ2-1; D is perhaps TRBD1 or TRBD2 (6 bases each). Germline V gives CDR1 SNHLY, CDR2 FYNNEI. This CDR3 has 15 residues. Trimming took off 6 bases at V and 2 bases at J, with 14 bases between the two ends. CDR3 protein: CASRGGRGPYNEQFF. The DNA for the CDR3 is TGTGCCAGCAGGGGGGGCAGGGGACCCTACAATGAGCAGTTCTTC.

Only a few counts were recorded for this clonotype. As DNA, the CDR3 is TGTGCCAGCAGCGTATCCGGGACAGGGGCCGGGGCCAACGTCCTGACTTTC. Amino acids: CASSVSGTGAGANVLTF. The chain is built from TRBV9 and TRBJ2-6; 10 positions agree with TRBD1. The germline V gene encodes CDR1 SGDLS and CDR2 YYNGEE. Germline trimming cut 1 base from V and 4 bases from J; bases unmatched to any gene: 5. The CDR3 runs 17 residues.

This clonotype was detected only a few times. A single base separates this from a much larger clone, so it may be a read error. The chain carries TRBV12-3 or TRBV12-4 and TRBJ1-6; D gene uncertain. V lost 6 bases and J lost 7, with 4 bases in between. The CDR3 runs 11 residues. For the CDR3, the DNA is TGTGCCAGCAGGCAAAATTCACCCCTCCACTTT. Translation: CASRQNSPLHF.

This clonotype came up many times. The rearrangement joins TRBV2 to TRBJ2-7, with D tentatively TRBD1 (5 bases). The V end was cut by 4 bases, the J end by 4 bases, with 11 bases between. The CDR3 runs 13 residues. In germline, CDR1 is SNHLY, CDR2 FYNNEI. CDR3 sequence reads: CASSGQLIYEQYF. The CDR3 nucleotides read TGTGCCAGCAGTGGACAGCTGATTTACGAGCAGTACTTC.

This clonotype has at least ten counts. The chain couples TRBV5-1 to TRBJ2-7; the match to TRBD1 covers 9 bases. Losses at the gene ends were 4 bases for V and 0 bases for J; bases not matched to a gene: 5. The CDR3 extends over 15 amino acids. The V gene's germline CDR1 is SGHRS and CDR2 YFSETQ. Here the CDR3 reads CASSVPGQGSYEQYF. The CDR3 DNA follows: TGCGCCAGCAGCGTTCCGGGACAGGGCTCCTACGAGCAGTACTTC.

This clonotype was counted at least ten times. This rearrangement joins TRBV28 to TRBJ2-4; 10 nucleotides align to TRBD1. CDR1 and CDR2 from the germline V gene are MDHEN and SYDVKM. The CDR3 extends over 17 amino acids. V shed 5 bases and J 1 base; nucleotides not matched to a gene: 8. The CDR3 nucleotides read TGTGCCAGCAGTGTACCCGGGACAGGGGAGGCCAAAAACATTCAGTACTTC. This sequence encodes CASSVPGTGEAKNIQYF.

This clonotype was counted at least ten times. The V call is TRBV5-1, the J call TRBJ1-2; possibly TRBD1 for D (5 bases). Germline V CDR1 and CDR2: SGHRS, YFSETQ. This CDR3 is built from 14 residues. V lost 8 bases and J 2 bases, leaving 16 bases between the germline ends. Here the CDR3 reads CASSQVGANYGYTF. The CDR3 DNA reads TGCGCCAGTAGTCAAGTCGGGGCCAACTATGGCTACACCTTC.

The chain joins TRBV5-4 to TRBJ1-4, with TRBD1 as a possible D gene (5 bases). Per the germline V gene, CDR1 is SGHNT and CDR2 is YYREEE (reference sequence). There are 16 residues in the CDR3. Deletions cut 4 bases from V and 3 bases from J, with 16 bases between. The CDR3 protein is CASSIYRGAANEKLFF. In nucleotides, the CDR3 is TGTGCCAGCAGCATTTATAGGGGAGCGGCTAATGAAAAACTGTTTTTT.

J is TRBJ1-2 and V is TRBV6-5; D is ambiguous. Germline V CDR1 and CDR2: MNHEY, SVGAGI. Trimming took off 0 bases at V and 4 bases at J, with 6 bases between the two ends. This CDR3 has 13 residues. The CDR3 nucleotides read TGTGCCAGCAGTTACTCGAAGTCCTATGGCTACACCTTC. Encoded protein: CASSYSKSYGYTF.

In this sample, this clonotype turned up many times. The rearrangement links TRBV11-3 to TRBJ2-1, with 10 nucleotides matching TRBD2. Germline-derived CDR1 and CDR2 are SGHNT and YENEEA. V lost 5 bases to trimming and J lost 4 bases; unmatched junction nucleotides: 5. The length of the CDR3 is 15 residues. The CDR3 here is CASSVGTSAYNEQFF. CDR3 in DNA: TGTGCCAGCAGCGTCGGGACTAGCGCATACAATGAGCAGTTCTTC.

This clonotype was seen many times. This rearrangement joins TRBV3-1 to TRBJ1-6, with D tentatively TRBD1 (5 bases). Trimming shortened V by 2 bases and J by 9 bases, and 14 bases separated the two germline ends. The CDR3 runs 15 residues. CDR1 is LGHDT and CDR2 is YNNKEL in the germline V gene (reference sequence). CDR3 in amino acids: CASSQQDTGGSPLHF. Here the CDR3 DNA reads TGTGCCAGCAGCCAACAGGACACGGGGGGTTCACCCCTCCACTTT.

The sample holds many counts of this clonotype. The genes are TRBV18 and TRBJ1-5; D is perhaps TRBD1 (6 bases). The CDR3 consists of 15 residues. The germline CDR1 and CDR2 sequences are KGHSH and LQKENI. V lost 4 bases and J lost 6, with 16 bases in between. CDR3 nucleotide sequence: TGTGCCAGCTCACGGAGGGGGGCGGGAGGTCAGCCCCAGCATTTT. This encodes CASSRRGAGGQPQHF.

V gene TRBV15 combines with J gene TRBJ2-1, with 12 bases lining up with TRBD2. The J segment lost 10 bases and the V segment lost 3 bases, leaving 7 bases of the junction unmatched. This CDR3 comprises 15 residues. Germline-derived CDR1 and CDR2 are LNHNV and YYDKDF (reference sequence). DNA for the CDR3: TGTGCCACCAGCAGGCTGGCTAGCGGGGGGGTCGAGCAGTTCTTC. This sequence encodes CATSRLASGGVEQFF.

This clonotype has ten or more counts. This chain links TRBV30 with TRBJ1-1, with D perhaps TRBD1 (5 bases). Trimming removed 0 bases at V and 4 bases at J, with 15 bases between. The length of the CDR3 is 15 residues. Germline V CDR1 and CDR2: GTSNPN, SVGIG (reference sequence). The DNA for the CDR3 is TGTGCCTGGAGTGTAGACTACAGGCGCGGCACTGAAGCTTTCTTT. The encoded protein is CAWSVDYRRGTEAFF.

The chain links TRBV6-2 or TRBV6-3 to TRBJ2-3; 7 nucleotides line up with TRBD1. CDR1 is MNHEY, CDR2 SVGEGT, per germline. CDR3 size: 15 residues. Trimming cost V 1 base and J 0 bases; bases outside gene matches: 1. DNA of the CDR3: TGTGCCAGCAGTTACTGGACAGGTAGCACAGATACGCAGTATTTT. Amino acids: CASSYWTGSTDTQYF.

The J gene is TRBJ1-1, the V gene TRBV5-1, with TRBD1 matching over 12 bases. Germline lookup yields CDR1 SGHRS and CDR2 YFSETQ. CDR3 length: 17 amino acids. The J segment lost 5 bases and the V segment lost 5 bases, leaving 13 bases of the junction unmatched. CDR3 sequence (DNA): TGCGCCAGCAGAATGTCCGGGACAGGGGGCGAGAAGACTGAAGCTTTCTTT. Translating gives CASRMSGTGGEKTEAFF.

The rearrangement uses TRBV6-4 and TRBJ2-7; D might be TRBD1 (6 bases). Looked up from germline, CDR1 is MRHNA and CDR2 is SNTAGT. V was cut by 4 bases and J by 2 bases, with 12 bases left in between. There are 14 residues in the CDR3. The CDR3 DNA sequence: TGTGCCAGCAGTGCTGAGGGGGACGCCTACGAGCAGTACTTC. It codes for CASSAEGDAYEQYF.

The chain joins TRBV4-1 to TRBJ1-6; the D is unclear. This CDR3 has 16 residues. V was cut by 1 base and J by 4 bases, with 11 bases left in between. Germline loops: CDR1 MGHRA, CDR2 YSYEKL. The CDR3 sequence is CASSQGFRRYNSPLHF. The CDR3 region has the DNA TGCGCCAGCAGCCAAGGGTTTAGGAGGTATAATTCACCCCTCCACTTT.

In its sample, this clonotype was seen a few times. The rearrangement joins TRBV6-1 to TRBJ1-1; maybe TRBD1 (6 bases). The CDR3 consists of 13 residues. Germline CDR1 and CDR2: MNHNS and SASEGT. V lost 5 bases, J lost 8 bases, and 15 bases lay in between. CDR3 DNA: TGTGCCAGCAGTCAGGGCCTGGGGGCGGAAGCTTTCTTT. This gives the protein CASSQGLGAEAFF.

This clonotype has ten or more counts. This chain links TRBV6-1 with TRBJ2-7, with D unresolved. Trimming removed 0 bases from V and 2 bases from J, with 11 bases in between. This CDR3 comprises 15 residues. Germline V gene lookup returns CDR1 MNHNS and CDR2 SASEGT. The chain's CDR3 is CASSEARTATYEQYF. The CDR3 DNA sequence: TGTGCCAGCAGTGAAGCCCGAACAGCTACCTACGAGCAGTACTTC.